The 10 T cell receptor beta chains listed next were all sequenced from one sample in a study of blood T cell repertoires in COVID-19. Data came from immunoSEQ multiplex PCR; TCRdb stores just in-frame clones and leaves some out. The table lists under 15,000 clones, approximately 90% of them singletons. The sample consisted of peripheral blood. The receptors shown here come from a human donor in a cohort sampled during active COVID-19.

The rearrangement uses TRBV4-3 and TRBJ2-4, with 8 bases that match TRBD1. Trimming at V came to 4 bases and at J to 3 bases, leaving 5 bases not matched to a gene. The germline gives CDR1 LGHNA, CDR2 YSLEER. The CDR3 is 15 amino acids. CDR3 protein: CASSLIDRGKNIQYF. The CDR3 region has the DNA TGCGCCAGCAGCCTTATCGACAGGGGCAAAAACATTCAGTACTTC.

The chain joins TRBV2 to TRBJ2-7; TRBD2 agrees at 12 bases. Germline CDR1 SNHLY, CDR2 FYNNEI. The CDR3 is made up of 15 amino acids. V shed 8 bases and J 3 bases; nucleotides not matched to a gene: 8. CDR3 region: CASRGRLAGVYEQYF. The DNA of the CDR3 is TGTGCCAGCCGAGGCAGACTAGCGGGGGTCTACGAGCAGTACTTC.

The CDR3 nucleotides read TGTGCCATCAGTCCGCAGGGGGACCACGAGCAGTACTTC. This sequence encodes CAISPQGDHEQYF. V gene TRBV10-3 combines with J gene TRBJ2-7; TRBD1 agrees at 7 bases. The CDR3 has 13 residues. The V segment lost 5 bases and the J segment 5 bases; nucleotides outside the gene matches: 6. Germline V CDR1 and CDR2: ENHRY, SYGVKD.

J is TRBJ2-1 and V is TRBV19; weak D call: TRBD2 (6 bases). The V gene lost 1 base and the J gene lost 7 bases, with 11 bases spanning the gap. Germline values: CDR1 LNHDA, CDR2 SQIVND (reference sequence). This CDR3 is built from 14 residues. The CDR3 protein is CASSIVPGRNEQFF. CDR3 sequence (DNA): TGTGCCAGTAGTATAGTCCCTGGGAGGAATGAGCAGTTCTTC.

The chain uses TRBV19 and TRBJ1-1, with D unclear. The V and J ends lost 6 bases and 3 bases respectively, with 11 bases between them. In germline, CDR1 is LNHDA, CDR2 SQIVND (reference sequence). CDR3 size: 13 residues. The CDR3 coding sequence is TGTGCCAGTAGCCTCGCGGGATACACTGAAGCTTTCTTT. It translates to CASSLAGYTEAFF.

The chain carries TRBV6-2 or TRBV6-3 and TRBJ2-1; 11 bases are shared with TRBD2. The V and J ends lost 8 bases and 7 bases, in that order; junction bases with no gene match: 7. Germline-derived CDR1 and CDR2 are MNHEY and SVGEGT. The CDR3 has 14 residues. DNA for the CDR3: TGTGCCAGCGGTTCGGGACTAGCGGTTAATGAGCAGTTCTTC. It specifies CASGSGLAVNEQFF.

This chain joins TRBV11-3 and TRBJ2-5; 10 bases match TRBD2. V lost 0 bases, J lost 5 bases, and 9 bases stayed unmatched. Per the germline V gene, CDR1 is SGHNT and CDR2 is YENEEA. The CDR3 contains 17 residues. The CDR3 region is CASSLDSPGAGGETQYF. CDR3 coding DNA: TGTGCCAGCAGCTTAGACTCCCCCGGAGCGGGGGGGGAGACCCAGTACTTC.

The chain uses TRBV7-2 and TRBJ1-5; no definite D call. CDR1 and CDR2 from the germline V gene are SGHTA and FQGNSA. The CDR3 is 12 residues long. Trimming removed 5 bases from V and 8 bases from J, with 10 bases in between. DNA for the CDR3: TGTGCCAGCAGCGCACCGTCAGAGCCCCAGCATTTT. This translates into CASSAPSEPQHF.

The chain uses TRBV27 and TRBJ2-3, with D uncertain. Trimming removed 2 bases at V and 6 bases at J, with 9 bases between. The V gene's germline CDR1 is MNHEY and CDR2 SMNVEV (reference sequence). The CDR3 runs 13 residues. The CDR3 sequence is CASSLHLRDTQYF. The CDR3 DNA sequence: TGTGCCAGCAGTTTACACCTCCGGGATACGCAGTATTTT.

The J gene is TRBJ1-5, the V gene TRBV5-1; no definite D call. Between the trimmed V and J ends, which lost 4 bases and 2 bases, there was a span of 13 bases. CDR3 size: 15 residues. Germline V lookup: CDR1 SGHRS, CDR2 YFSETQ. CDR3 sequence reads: CASSPVGGGNQPQHF. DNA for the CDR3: TGCGCCAGCAGCCCAGTAGGTGGAGGCAATCAGCCCCAGCATTTT.